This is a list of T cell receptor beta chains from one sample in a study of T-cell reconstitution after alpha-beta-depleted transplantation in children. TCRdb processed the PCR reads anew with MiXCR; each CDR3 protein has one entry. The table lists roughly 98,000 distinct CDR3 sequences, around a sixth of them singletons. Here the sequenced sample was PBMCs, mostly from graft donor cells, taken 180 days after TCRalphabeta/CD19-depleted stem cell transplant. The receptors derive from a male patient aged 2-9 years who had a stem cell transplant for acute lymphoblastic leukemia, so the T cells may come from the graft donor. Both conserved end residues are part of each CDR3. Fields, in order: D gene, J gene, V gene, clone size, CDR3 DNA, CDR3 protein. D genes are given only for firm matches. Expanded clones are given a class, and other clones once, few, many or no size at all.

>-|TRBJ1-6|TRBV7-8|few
TGTGCCAGCAGCTTAATCCGAGAAACGGGGCCCCTCCACTTT
CASSLIRETGPLHF
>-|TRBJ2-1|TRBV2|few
TGTGCCAGTAAGGGGCCAGCCTACAATGAGCAGTTCTTC
CASKGPAYNEQFF
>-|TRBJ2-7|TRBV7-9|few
TGTGCCAGCAGTAATGGGGGGCAGCTCGAGCAGTACTTC
CASSNGGQLEQYF
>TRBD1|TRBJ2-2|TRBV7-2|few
TGTGCCAGCAGCGCCCGACAGGGAGCGAACACCGGGGAGCTGTTTTTT
CASSARQGANTGELFF
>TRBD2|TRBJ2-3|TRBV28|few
TGTGCCAGCAGAAACGGGGGGGCCTCAGATACGCAGTATTTT
CASRNGGASDTQYF
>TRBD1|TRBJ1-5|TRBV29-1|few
TGCAGCGTTTCTTCCGGGACAGGGTTCAATCAGCCCCAGCATTTT
CSVSSGTGFNQPQHF
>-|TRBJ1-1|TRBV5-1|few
TGCGCCAGCAGCTGGGGCAGGGGCAGGGGTCTGAACACTGAAGCTTTCTTT
CASSWGRGRGLNTEAFF
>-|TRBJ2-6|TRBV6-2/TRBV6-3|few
TGTGCCAGCAGTTACTCTGGGGCCAACGTCCTGACTTTC
CASSYSGANVLTF
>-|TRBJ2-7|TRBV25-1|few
TGTGCCAGCAGGGGGTTTGCCTACGAGCAGTACTTC
CASRGFAYEQYF
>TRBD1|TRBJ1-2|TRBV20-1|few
TGCAGTGCCAAAGAATCCGGGACAGGGCCCACTCCCTATGGCTACACCTTC
CSAKESGTGPTPYGYTF
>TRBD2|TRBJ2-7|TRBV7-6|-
TGTGCCAGCAGCGCAACTAGCGGGGGTTGGTACGAGCAGTACTTC
CASSATSGGWYEQYF
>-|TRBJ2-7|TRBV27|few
TGTGCCAGCAGTTTGGGGCCCTCTATCACCTACGAGCAGTACTTC
CASSLGPSITYEQYF
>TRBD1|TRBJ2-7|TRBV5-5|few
TGTGCCAGCAGCTCTGACAGGGTCTCCTACGAGCAGTACTTC
CASSSDRVSYEQYF
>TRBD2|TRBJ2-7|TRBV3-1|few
TGTGCCAGCAGCCCGCTGGCAAGCGGGGGGGTCGAGCAGTACTTC
CASSPLASGGVEQYF
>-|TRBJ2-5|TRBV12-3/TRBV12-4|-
TGTGCCAGCAGCCGACCGACTACCCGGGGGTCAGGAGAGACCCAGTACTTC
CASSRPTTRGSGETQYF
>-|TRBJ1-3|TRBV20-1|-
TGCAGTGCTAAAGGGGCTTGGCCCTTCTTCTCCTCTGGAAACACCATATATTTT
CSAKGAWPFFSSGNTIYF
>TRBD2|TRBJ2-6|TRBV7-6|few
TGTGCCAGCAGCGGGACTAGCGGGGGGGCGCTTGGGGCCAACGTCCTGACTTTC
CASSGTSGGALGANVLTF
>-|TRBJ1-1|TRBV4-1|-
TGCGCCAGCAGCCAAGAAGCTTTCTTT
CASSQEAFF
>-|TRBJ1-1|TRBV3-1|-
TGTGCCAGCAGCGCACTAGAAGGATTTAACACTGAAGCTTTCTTT
CASSALEGFNTEAFF
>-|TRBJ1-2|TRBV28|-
TGTGCCAGCAGTTTTCCGACAGTTTATGGCTACACCTTC
CASSFPTVYGYTF
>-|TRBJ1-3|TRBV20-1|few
TGCAGTGCTAGCGGACTCCCAGGAGGAAACACCATATATTTT
CSASGLPGGNTIYF
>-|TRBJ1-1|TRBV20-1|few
TGCAGTGTGGGCCCGCAGGCGAACACTGAAGCTTTCTTT
CSVGPQANTEAFF
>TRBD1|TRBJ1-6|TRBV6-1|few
TGTGCCAGCAGCCAGGACAGGGCTAATAATTCACCCCTCCACTTT
CASSQDRANNSPLHF
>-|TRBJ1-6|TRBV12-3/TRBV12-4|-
TGTGCCAGCAGCCCTTACGGTTCACCCCTCCACTTT
CASSPYGSPLHF
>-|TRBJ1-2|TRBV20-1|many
TGCAGTGCTACGGGATTGTCTATGGGCTACACCTTC
CSATGLSMGYTF
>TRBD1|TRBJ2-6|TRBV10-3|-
TGTGCCATCCTTTCACAGGGGGTCAACGTCCTGACTTTC
CAILSQGVNVLTF
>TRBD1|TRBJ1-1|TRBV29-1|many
TGCAGCGTTGCCAGACAGGGTGACACTGAAGCTTTCTTT
CSVARQGDTEAFF
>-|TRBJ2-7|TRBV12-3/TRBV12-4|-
TGTGCCAGCAGTTTACTAGTACCCTACGAGCAGTACTTC
CASSLLVPYEQYF
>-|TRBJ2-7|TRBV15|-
TGTGCCACCAGCAGAGTTCAGGCCTACGAGCAGTACTTC
CATSRVQAYEQYF
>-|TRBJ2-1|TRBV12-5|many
TGTGCTAGTGATAAGGGGGGACCTGAGCAGTTCTTC
CASDKGGPEQFF
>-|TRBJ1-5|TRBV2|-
TGTGCCAGCAGTGTAGAGGGGAGTCTCCAGCATTTT
CASSVEGSLQHF
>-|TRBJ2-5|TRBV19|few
TGTGCCAGTAGTTCGTTCGTGGGGGCCTCGGAGACCCAGTACTTC
CASSSFVGASETQYF
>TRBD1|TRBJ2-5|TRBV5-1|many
TGCGCCAGCAGGCATTTGGACAGGGAGATGGAGACCCAGTACTTC
CASRHLDREMETQYF
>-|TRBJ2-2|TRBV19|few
TGTGCCAGTAGTACCAAGGGGTACACCGGGGAGCTGTTTTTT
CASSTKGYTGELFF
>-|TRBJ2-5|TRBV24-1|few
TGTGCCACCAGTAGTCAGGGCCAAGAGACCCAGTACTTC
CATSSQGQETQYF